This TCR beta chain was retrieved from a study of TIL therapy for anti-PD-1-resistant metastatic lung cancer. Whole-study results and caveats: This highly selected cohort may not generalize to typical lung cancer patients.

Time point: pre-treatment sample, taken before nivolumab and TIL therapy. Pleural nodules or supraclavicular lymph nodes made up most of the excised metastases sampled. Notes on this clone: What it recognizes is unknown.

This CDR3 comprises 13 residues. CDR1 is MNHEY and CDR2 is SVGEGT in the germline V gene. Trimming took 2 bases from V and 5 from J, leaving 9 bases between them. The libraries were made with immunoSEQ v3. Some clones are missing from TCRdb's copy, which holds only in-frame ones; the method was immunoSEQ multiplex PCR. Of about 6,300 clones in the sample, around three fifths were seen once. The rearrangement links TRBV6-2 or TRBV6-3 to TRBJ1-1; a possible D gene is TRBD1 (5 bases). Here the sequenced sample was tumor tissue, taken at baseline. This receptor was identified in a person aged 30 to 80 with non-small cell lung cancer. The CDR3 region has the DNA TGTGCCAGCAGTTACCAGGGCCGGACTGAAGCTTTCTTT. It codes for CASSYQGRTEAFF.